This TCR beta chain was found in a study of regulatory dendritic cells for organ transplantation. Memory T cells were CD45RO+, naive were CD45RA+, sorted by FACS. With respect to this clone: Its target is unknown.

Repertoires were generated with immunoSEQ multiplex PCR, while TCRdb's copy carries only in-frame clones and drops some. The sample yields under 30,000 clones, roughly 79% seen once. The CDR3 sequence is 11 residues long. The germline CDR1 and CDR2 sequences are MNHEY and SVGAGI. Deletions cut 7 bases from V and 4 bases from J, with 5 bases between. Findings and limits, study-wide: Memory T cells were less diverse than naive, with memory CD8+ most oligoclonal. Considerable individual heterogeneity was seen in alloreactive memory CD8+ T cells. Of resting T cell subsets, memory CD8+ had the most alloreactive clonotypes.

The TCR originated in a human donor in good health. The V gene is TRBV6-5, the J gene TRBJ2-1; D gene ambiguous. The sequenced material came from memory CD4+ T cells from blood. The subset here: CD45RO+ memory T cells. CDR3 sequence (DNA): TGTGCCAGCAAACTTTACAATGAGCAGTTCTTC. Residues: CASKLYNEQFF.